These T cell receptor beta chains were read from a single sample in a study of cytomegalovirus exposure and HLA in healthy donors. This table comes from immunoSEQ multiplex PCR, and its TCRdb copy is limited to in-frame clones, with some not included. The sample holds fewer than 60,000 clones, roughly 70% seen once. The sample comprised PBMCs. These receptors were collected from a woman aged 45 to 65 in good health and CMV-seropositive. CDR3s include the opening cysteine and the closing phenylalanine or tryptophan. D genes are given only for firm matches. Only part of the rows carry a size: once, few, many, or a class if the clone is expanded.

clone size: NA; J gene: TRBJ1-1; D gene: NA; V gene: TRBV4-1; CDR3 protein: CASSQEAQPSAFF; CDR3 DNA: TGCGCCAGCAGCCAAGAGGCACAGCCTTCAGCTTTCTTT
clone size: NA; J gene: TRBJ2-7; D gene: NA; V gene: TRBV11-3; CDR3 protein: CASSLDGREQYF; CDR3 DNA: TGTGCCAGCAGCTTAGATGGGAGGGAGCAGTACTTC
clone size: NA; J gene: TRBJ1-1; D gene: NA; V gene: TRBV19; CDR3 protein: CASSMGGVFTEAFF; CDR3 DNA: TGTGCCAGTAGTATGGGGGGGGTCTTCACTGAAGCTTTCTTT
clone size: once; J gene: TRBJ2-7; D gene: TRBD2; V gene: TRBV7-9; CDR3 protein: CASSSRASGNKSF; CDR3 DNA: TGTGCCAGCAGCTCTAGGGCTAGCGGGAACAAAAGCTTC
clone size: once; J gene: TRBJ2-3; D gene: TRBD2; V gene: TRBV4-3; CDR3 protein: CASSHLAGVRYTQYF; CDR3 DNA: TGCGCCAGCAGCCACTTAGCGGGAGTTCGATATACGCAGTATTTT
clone size: NA; J gene: TRBJ1-1; D gene: NA; V gene: TRBV30; CDR3 protein: CAWSQQGYVEAFF; CDR3 DNA: TGTGCCTGGAGCCAACAGGGATACGTTGAAGCTTTCTTT
clone size: NA; J gene: TRBJ1-5; D gene: TRBD1; V gene: TRBV18; CDR3 protein: CASSLGDRGGNQPQHF; CDR3 DNA: TGTGCCAGCTCACTGGGGGACAGGGGCGGCAATCAGCCCCAGCATTTT
clone size: NA; J gene: TRBJ1-5; D gene: TRBD1; V gene: TRBV6-5; CDR3 protein: CASSQDRGSNQPQHF; CDR3 DNA: TGTGCCAGCAGCCAAGACAGGGGAAGCAATCAGCCCCAGCATTTT
clone size: NA; J gene: TRBJ1-1; D gene: NA; V gene: TRBV11-2; CDR3 protein: CASSSTGKVEAFF; CDR3 DNA: TGTGCCAGCAGCTCTACAGGTAAAGTTGAAGCTTTCTTT
clone size: NA; J gene: TRBJ2-2; D gene: NA; V gene: TRBV29-1; CDR3 protein: CSVADSLPNTGELFF; CDR3 DNA: TGCAGCGTTGCGGACAGCTTACCGAACACCGGGGAGCTGTTTTTT
clone size: NA; J gene: TRBJ2-5; D gene: NA; V gene: TRBV27; CDR3 protein: CASSLVLAQQETQYF; CDR3 DNA: TGTGCCAGCAGTTTAGTTCTAGCGCAGCAAGAGACCCAGTACTTC
clone size: NA; J gene: TRBJ2-5; D gene: TRBD1; V gene: TRBV6-5; CDR3 protein: CASSYHTGAKETQYF; CDR3 DNA: TGTGCCAGCAGTTATCATACAGGGGCAAAAGAGACCCAGTACTTC
clone size: NA; J gene: TRBJ2-5; D gene: TRBD2; V gene: TRBV7-2; CDR3 protein: CASSAQRGGQETQYF; CDR3 DNA: TGTGCCAGCAGCGCCCAGCGGGGGGGTCAAGAGACCCAGTACTTC
clone size: NA; J gene: TRBJ2-2; D gene: TRBD2; V gene: TRBV19; CDR3 protein: CASSIWASGSRGGELFF; CDR3 DNA: TGTGCCAGTAGTATTTGGGCTAGCGGGAGCAGGGGCGGGGAGCTGTTTTTT
clone size: few; J gene: TRBJ2-7; D gene: TRBD1; V gene: TRBV7-8; CDR3 protein: CASSPETGGGEQYF; CDR3 DNA: TGTGCCAGCAGCCCCGAGACAGGGGGGGGCGAGCAGTACTTC
clone size: NA; J gene: TRBJ1-3; D gene: NA; V gene: TRBV2; CDR3 protein: CASSYRAGNTIYF; CDR3 DNA: TGTGCCAGCAGCTACAGAGCTGGAAACACCATATATTTT
clone size: NA; J gene: TRBJ1-2; D gene: NA; V gene: TRBV7-2; CDR3 protein: CASSFFRGGNYGYTF; CDR3 DNA: TGTGCCAGCAGCTTTTTCCGGGGGGGTAACTATGGCTACACCTTC
clone size: NA; J gene: TRBJ1-6; D gene: TRBD1; V gene: TRBV4-1; CDR3 protein: CASSLDRGFNSPLHF; CDR3 DNA: TGCGCCAGCAGCCTAGACAGGGGGTTTAATTCACCCCTCCACTTT
clone size: NA; J gene: TRBJ2-3; D gene: TRBD2; V gene: TRBV11-2; CDR3 protein: CASSLGGLAGDDTQYF; CDR3 DNA: TGTGCCAGCAGCTTAGGTGGACTAGCGGGAGACGATACGCAGTATTTT
clone size: NA; J gene: TRBJ1-5; D gene: NA; V gene: TRBV10-2; CDR3 protein: CASTRVFNQPQHF; CDR3 DNA: TGCGCCAGCACACGGGTCTTCAATCAGCCCCAGCATTTT
clone size: NA; J gene: TRBJ2-2; D gene: NA; V gene: TRBV5-4; CDR3 protein: CASSLAERTVRTGELFF; CDR3 DNA: TGTGCCAGCAGCTTGGCCGAAAGGACAGTGAGGACCGGGGAGCTGTTTTTT
clone size: NA; J gene: TRBJ1-2; D gene: NA; V gene: TRBV5-1; CDR3 protein: CASSFSGESGYTF; CDR3 DNA: TGCGCCAGCAGCTTTTCGGGGGAGAGTGGCTACACCTTC
clone size: NA; J gene: TRBJ2-1; D gene: NA; V gene: TRBV7-6; CDR3 protein: CASSTHSRSYNEQFF; CDR3 DNA: TGTGCCAGCAGCACTCACTCGAGATCGTACAATGAGCAGTTCTTC
clone size: few; J gene: TRBJ2-6; D gene: TRBD1; V gene: TRBV6-6; CDR3 protein: CASSSPDRVGANVLTF; CDR3 DNA: TGTGCCAGCAGCTCACCAGACAGGGTTGGGGCCAACGTCCTGACTTTC
clone size: NA; J gene: TRBJ2-1; D gene: TRBD2; V gene: TRBV7-8; CDR3 protein: CASSFGFGTSGRANEQFF; CDR3 DNA: TGTGCCAGCAGCTTTGGCTTCGGGACTAGCGGGAGGGCCAATGAGCAGTTCTTC
clone size: NA; J gene: TRBJ2-7; D gene: NA; V gene: TRBV30; CDR3 protein: CAWTYSTSYEQYF; CDR3 DNA: TGTGCCTGGACTTACTCTACCTCCTACGAGCAGTACTTC
clone size: NA; J gene: TRBJ2-7; D gene: TRBD2; V gene: TRBV15; CDR3 protein: CATSRDRGLAGEREQYF; CDR3 DNA: TGTGCCACCAGCAGAGATCGAGGACTAGCGGGAGAAAGGGAGCAGTACTTC
clone size: NA; J gene: TRBJ2-5; D gene: TRBD1; V gene: TRBV29-1; CDR3 protein: CSGRQGETQYF; CDR3 DNA: TGCAGCGGAAGACAGGGGGAGACCCAGTACTTC
clone size: NA; J gene: TRBJ1-1; D gene: TRBD1; V gene: TRBV5-5; CDR3 protein: CASSLVPQGVTEAFF; CDR3 DNA: TGTGCCAGCAGCTTGGTCCCACAGGGGGTCACTGAAGCTTTCTTT
clone size: few; J gene: TRBJ1-2; D gene: NA; V gene: TRBV5-6; CDR3 protein: CASSLIRGFGYTF; CDR3 DNA: TGTGCCAGCAGCTTGATCAGAGGATTTGGCTACACCTTC
clone size: NA; J gene: TRBJ2-1; D gene: TRBD2; V gene: TRBV11-3; CDR3 protein: CASSLDSGSYNEQFF; CDR3 DNA: TGTGCCAGCAGCTTAGATAGCGGGTCCTACAATGAGCAGTTCTTC
clone size: NA; J gene: TRBJ2-7; D gene: TRBD2; V gene: TRBV19; CDR3 protein: CASSMPGLAGVDEQYF; CDR3 DNA: TGTGCCAGTAGTATGCCGGGACTAGCGGGAGTAGACGAGCAGTACTTC
clone size: few; J gene: TRBJ2-7; D gene: NA; V gene: TRBV4-1; CDR3 protein: CASSQALDTARSYEQYF; CDR3 DNA: TGCGCCAGCAGCCAAGCCCTTGACACGGCCCGCTCCTACGAGCAGTACTTC
clone size: NA; J gene: TRBJ2-1; D gene: TRBD2; V gene: TRBV9; CDR3 protein: CASSVNSGSPVEQFF; CDR3 DNA: TGTGCCAGCAGCGTGAATAGCGGGAGCCCTGTTGAGCAGTTCTTC
clone size: NA; J gene: TRBJ1-6; D gene: TRBD1; V gene: TRBV10-1; CDR3 protein: CATLGTGKNNSPLHF; CDR3 DNA: TGCGCCACCCTCGGGACAGGGAAGAATAATTCACCCCTCCACTTT
clone size: NA; J gene: TRBJ2-3; D gene: NA; V gene: TRBV9; CDR3 protein: CASSPVDGLSTDTQYF; CDR3 DNA: TGTGCCAGCAGCCCCGTAGACGGGTTATCAACAGATACGCAGTATTTT